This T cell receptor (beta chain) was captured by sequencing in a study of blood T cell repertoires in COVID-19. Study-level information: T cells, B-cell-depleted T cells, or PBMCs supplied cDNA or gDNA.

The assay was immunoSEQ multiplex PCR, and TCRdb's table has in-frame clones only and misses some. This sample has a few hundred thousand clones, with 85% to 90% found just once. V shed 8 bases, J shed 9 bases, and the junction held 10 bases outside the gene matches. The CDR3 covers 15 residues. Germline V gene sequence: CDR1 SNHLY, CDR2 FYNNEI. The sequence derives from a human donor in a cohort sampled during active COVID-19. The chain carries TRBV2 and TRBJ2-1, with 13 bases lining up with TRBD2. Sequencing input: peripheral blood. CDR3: CASGRGTSGNGEQFF. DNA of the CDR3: TGTGCCAGCGGGAGGGGGACTAGCGGGAATGGTGAGCAGTTCTTC.